Listed below are T cell receptor beta chains from one sample, sequenced in a study of blood T cell repertoires in COVID-19. Clones were read by immunoSEQ multiplex PCR, and TCRdb kept only the in-frame ones, dropping some. The repertoire holds fewer than 85,000 clones, with roughly three quarters as singletons. The specimen sequenced was peripheral blood. The receptors stem from a man in his sixties or seventies with COVID-19, enrolled during active disease. CDR3s include the opening cysteine and the closing phenylalanine or tryptophan. A D gene is named only where the DNA matches it firmly. The size of a clone is reported for some rows only, either as once, few or many, or as a class for expanded clones.

J,length,D,size,V,CDR3,DNA
TRBJ2-2,14,.,once,TRBV7-3,CASSAGQNTGELFF,TGTGCCAGCAGCGCGGGACAGAATACCGGGGAGCTGTTTTTT
TRBJ1-1,13,TRBD1,.,TRBV29-1,CSAKGQGHTEAFF,TGCAGCGCCAAGGGACAGGGTCACACTGAAGCTTTCTTT
TRBJ2-6,19,TRBD2,.,TRBV15,CATSRGLAGIHSGANVLTF,TGTGCCACCAGCAGAGGACTAGCGGGGATCCACTCTGGGGCCAACGTCCTGACTTTC
TRBJ2-5,16,.,.,TRBV4-1,CASSRQTWTVQETQYF,TGCGCCAGCAGCCGACAGACATGGACAGTCCAAGAGACCCAGTACTTC
TRBJ2-1,11,.,.,TRBV2,CASSQEPSPFF,TGTGCCAGCAGCCAGGAACCATCCCCGTTCTTC
TRBJ2-7,15,.,.,TRBV27,CASSLEVRLPYEQYF,TGTGCCAGCAGTTTAGAGGTCCGCCTCCCCTACGAGCAGTACTTC
TRBJ2-3,15,.,.,TRBV6-4,CASSDSNSNTDTQYF,TGTGCCAGCAGTGACTCGAACAGTAACACAGATACGCAGTATTTT
TRBJ2-2,17,TRBD1,.,TRBV5-6,CASSLMKTGVGGGELFF,TGTGCCAGCAGCCTAATGAAGACAGGGGTGGGTGGCGGGGAGCTGTTTTTT
TRBJ2-3,16,.,.,TRBV6-6,CASSYAPSARGDTQYF,TGTGCCAGCAGTTACGCCCCTAGCGCTCGGGGAGATACGCAGTATTTT
TRBJ2-3,15,TRBD2,.,TRBV19,CASSNIAGDVDTQYF,TGTGCCAGTAGTAACATAGCGGGAGACGTAGATACGCAGTATTTT
TRBJ1-2,13,TRBD1,few,TRBV27,CASSFDRAYGYTF,TGTGCCAGCAGTTTCGACAGGGCCTATGGCTACACCTTC
TRBJ2-3,14,TRBD2,.,TRBV30,CAWSVSGRKDTQYF,TGTGCCTGGAGTGTAAGCGGGAGGAAAGATACGCAGTATTTT
TRBJ2-3,15,.,.,TRBV6-2/TRBV6-3,CASSDPLGGTDTQYF,TGTGCCAGCAGTGATCCCTTAGGAGGAACAGATACGCAGTATTTT
TRBJ2-7,13,.,few,TRBV6-5,CASSFGQSYEQYF,TGTGCCAGCAGTTTCGGACAATCCTACGAGCAGTACTTC
TRBJ1-6,15,.,.,TRBV7-9,CASRADAGNNSPLHF,TGTGCCAGCAGGGCCGACGCGGGGAATAATTCACCCCTCCACTTT
TRBJ1-5,15,TRBD1,.,TRBV27,CASSTTGYGNQPQHF,TGTGCCAGCAGCACGACAGGGTACGGCAATCAGCCCCAGCATTTT
TRBJ2-6,18,TRBD1,.,TRBV5-5,CASSVPGQGWSGANVLTF,TGTGCCAGCAGCGTCCCGGGACAGGGATGGTCTGGGGCCAACGTCCTGACTTTC
TRBJ1-5,14,.,.,TRBV19,CASSISFSNQPQHF,TGTGCCAGTAGTATTTCCTTTAGCAATCAGCCCCAGCATTTT
TRBJ2-1,13,.,few,TRBV6-5,CASSRGSGNEQFF,TGTGCCAGCAGTCGGGGGAGTGGGAATGAGCAGTTCTTC
TRBJ1-5,13,TRBD1,.,TRBV18,CASSGTGGQPQHF,TGTGCCAGCTCAGGGACAGGGGGTCAGCCCCAGCATTTT
TRBJ2-7,16,TRBD2,many,TRBV6-2/TRBV6-3,CASSPLLAGGAYEQYF,TGTGCCAGCAGCCCCTTGCTAGCGGGCGGAGCCTACGAGCAGTACTTC
TRBJ2-1,16,TRBD2,.,TRBV7-8,CASSPQGLAGGVEQFF,TGTGCCAGCAGCCCACAGGGACTAGCGGGAGGGGTTGAGCAGTTCTTC
TRBJ1-1,15,.,.,TRBV6-2/TRBV6-3,CASSYRPTVNTEAFF,TGTGCCAGCAGTTACCGTCCTACGGTGAACACTGAAGCTTTCTTT
TRBJ1-1,15,.,.,TRBV28,CASSPGSVRNTEAFF,TGTGCCAGCAGCCCAGGTTCGGTCCGAAACACTGAAGCTTTCTTT
TRBJ1-4,12,.,.,TRBV2,CASSREREKLFF,TGTGCCAGCAGCCGGGAGCGTGAAAAACTGTTTTTT
TRBJ2-7,14,TRBD1,.,TRBV5-1,CASSLDRTGAEQYF,TGCGCCAGCAGCTTGGACAGGACAGGGGCCGAGCAGTACTTC
TRBJ1-6,13,.,.,TRBV7-2,CASSFYSYSPLHF,TGTGCCAGCAGCTTTTACAGTTATTCACCCCTCCACTTT
TRBJ1-5,18,TRBD1,.,TRBV4-1,CASSLDGTGGLSNQPQHF,TGCGCCAGCAGCCTAGACGGGACAGGGGGTCTAAGCAATCAGCCCCAGCATTTT
TRBJ1-3,17,.,.,TRBV7-6,CASSLNVLLLSGNTIYF,TGTGCCAGCAGCTTAAATGTCCTTCTACTTTCTGGAAACACCATATATTTT
TRBJ1-1,14,.,.,TRBV28,CASSPGGGSTEAFF,TGTGCCAGCAGCCCTGGGGGGGGGTCCACTGAAGCTTTCTTT
TRBJ1-2,14,.,.,TRBV28,CASSLVRINYGYTF,TGTGCCAGCAGTTTAGTCAGGATAAACTATGGCTACACCTTC
TRBJ1-1,15,TRBD1,.,TRBV6-5,CASSPGQGTNTEAFF,TGTGCCAGCAGTCCGGGACAGGGGACGAACACTGAAGCTTTCTTT
TRBJ2-7,16,TRBD1,few,TRBV4-2,CASSPLGGTGAYEQYF,TGTGCCAGCAGCCCCTTGGGCGGGACAGGGGCCTACGAGCAGTACTTC
TRBJ1-1,16,.,once,TRBV7-6,CASSLQAPGDGTEAFF,TGTGCCAGCAGCTTACAGGCCCCAGGGGATGGTACTGAAGCTTTCTTT
TRBJ2-4,16,.,.,TRBV11-1,CASSPRQYLAKNIQYF,TGTGCCAGCAGCCCCCGACAGTATCTAGCCAAAAACATTCAGTACTTC
TRBJ1-2,14,.,.,TRBV10-3,CAISSPQVLYGYTF,TGTGCCATCAGTTCCCCACAGGTATTATATGGCTACACCTTC
TRBJ1-1,15,TRBD1,.,TRBV5-8,CASSLTGGDDTEAFF,TGTGCCAGCAGCTTGACAGGGGGGGATGACACTGAAGCTTTCTTT
TRBJ2-2,16,.,.,TRBV11-2,CASSLAGHSVTGELFF,TGTGCCAGCAGCTTAGCTGGACACTCTGTGACCGGGGAGCTGTTTTTT
TRBJ2-7,15,.,.,TRBV7-2,CASSLAQGGSYEQYF,TGTGCCAGCAGCTTAGCGCAGGGAGGCTCCTACGAGCAGTACTTC
TRBJ2-7,16,.,.,TRBV27,CASSLLTAGSSYEQYF,TGTGCCAGCAGTTTATTGACCGCGGGTAGCTCCTACGAGCAGTACTTC
TRBJ1-5,15,TRBD1,.,TRBV5-8,CASTRTGGIDQPQHF,TGTGCCAGCACCCGGACAGGGGGAATAGATCAGCCCCAGCATTTT
TRBJ2-2,17,.,.,TRBV5-1,CASSLSTAGVDTGELFF,TGCGCCAGCAGCTTGAGTACGGCCGGGGTGGACACCGGGGAGCTGTTTTTT
TRBJ2-5,13,.,once,TRBV7-9,CASSLPPLETQYF,TGTGCCAGCAGCTTACCCCCCCTGGAGACCCAGTACTTC
TRBJ1-3,15,.,.,TRBV10-3,CAISSRDFSGNTIYF,TGTGCCATCAGTAGCAGGGATTTCTCTGGAAACACCATATATTTT
TRBJ2-1,18,TRBD2,.,TRBV11-2,CASSFRTSGRNSYNEQFF,TGTGCCAGCAGCTTCAGGACTAGCGGGAGGAACTCCTACAATGAGCAGTTCTTC
TRBJ2-7,14,TRBD2,.,TRBV7-2,CASSVSGRTYEQYF,TGTGCCAGCAGCGTTAGCGGGAGGACCTACGAGCAGTACTTC
TRBJ1-1,13,.,.,TRBV5-6,CASSLGGGTEAFF,TGTGCCAGCAGCTTGGGCGGGGGCACTGAAGCTTTCTTT
TRBJ2-7,13,.,few,TRBV5-4,CASSPGPSYEQYF,TGTGCCAGCAGCCCTGGGCCTTCCTACGAGCAGTACTTC
TRBJ1-1,15,TRBD1,.,TRBV6-5,CASSYSDRGSTEAFF,TGTGCCAGCAGTTACTCCGACAGGGGGAGCACTGAAGCTTTCTTT
TRBJ2-1,15,TRBD2,.,TRBV4-3,CASSPTSGDHNEQFF,TGCGCCAGCAGCCCGACTAGCGGGGATCACAATGAGCAGTTCTTC
TRBJ2-7,15,TRBD1,.,TRBV7-6,CASSYNRGVTYEQYF,TGTGCCAGCAGCTACAACAGGGGGGTAACCTACGAGCAGTACTTC
TRBJ1-4,11,.,.,TRBV7-9,CASWEDGKLFF,TGTGCCAGCTGGGAGGACGGAAAACTGTTTTTT
TRBJ1-5,12,TRBD1,.,TRBV10-3,CAIGTGNQPQHF,TGTGCCATAGGGACAGGGAATCAGCCCCAGCATTTT
TRBJ2-1,15,.,.,TRBV7-2,CASSLLSGRYNEQFF,TGTGCCAGCAGCCTCTTGAGCGGTCGCTACAATGAGCAGTTCTTC